Listed below are T cell receptor beta chains from one sample, sequenced in a study of blood T cell repertoires in COVID-19. TCRdb's copy holds only in-frame clones and misses some; the assay was immunoSEQ multiplex PCR. Seen here are some 50,000 clones, 65% to 90% observed once, and the top ten hold around 8%. Sequencing was performed on peripheral blood. The receptors come from a human donor in a cohort sampled during active COVID-19. Both conserved end residues are part of each CDR3. Fields, in order: D gene, J gene, V gene, clone size, CDR3 DNA, CDR3 protein. D genes are given only for firm matches. For some rows the clone size is stated as once, few or many, or as a class when expanded; others skip it.

-,TRBJ1-1,TRBV18,few,TGTGCCAGCTCACCTCGAGGGCAGGGAGGGACTGAAGCTTTCTTT,CASSPRGQGGTEAFF
-,TRBJ2-1,TRBV11-3,many,TGTGCCAGCAGCTTCAACTGGGGGCCCCTCTACAATGAGCAGTTCTTC,CASSFNWGPLYNEQFF
TRBD1,TRBJ1-6,TRBV7-2,many,TGTGCCAGCAGCTTGTTCTCCGGGACAGATAATTCACCCCTCCACTTT,CASSLFSGTDNSPLHF
-,TRBJ2-1,TRBV13,-,TGTGCCAGCAGCTTCGGCCCGCCGGGGGATGAGCAGTTCTTC,CASSFGPPGDEQFF
-,TRBJ1-1,TRBV30,-,TGTGCCTGGAGTGATACAGGGTTTGGGAACACTGAAGCTTTCTTT,CAWSDTGFGNTEAFF
-,TRBJ1-5,TRBV4-3,-,TGCGCCAGCAGCCAAGATCACGGGGGGCGCCGGCAGCCCCAGCATTTT,CASSQDHGGRRQPQHF
TRBD1,TRBJ1-2,TRBV29-1,few,TGCAGCGGGGAACGACAGGGTGGCTACACCTTC,CSGERQGGYTF
-,TRBJ2-3,TRBV7-9,-,TGTGCCAGCAGCTTTCTAGATACAGATACGCAGTATTTT,CASSFLDTDTQYF
TRBD2,TRBJ2-3,TRBV7-2,-,TGTGCCAGCAGCTTACGACCTAGCGGGAGGACCAGCACAGATACGCAGTATTTT,CASSLRPSGRTSTDTQYF
-,TRBJ2-3,TRBV7-3,once,TGTGCCAGCAGCGATCAAGCTCCAGATACGCAGTATTTT,CASSDQAPDTQYF
TRBD1,TRBJ1-6,TRBV7-9,-,TGTGCCAGCAGCCGGGACAGTGCGTATTCACCCCTCCACTTT,CASSRDSAYSPLHF
-,TRBJ1-5,TRBV6-4,-,TGTGCCAGCAGTGTCCAATGGGGGGGCAGCAATCAGCCCCAGCATTTT,CASSVQWGGSNQPQHF
-,TRBJ2-1,TRBV19,few,TGTGCCAGTAGCGCGAGCTCCTACAATGAGCAGTTCTTC,CASSASSYNEQFF
TRBD2,TRBJ2-7,TRBV6-6,-,TGTGCCAGCAGTTCCGGGACTAGCGCGGTCGAGCAGTACTTC,CASSSGTSAVEQYF
-,TRBJ1-1,TRBV7-2,-,TGTGCCAGCAGCTTGAGGGGGTCAAACACTGAAGCTTTCTTT,CASSLRGSNTEAFF
-,TRBJ2-5,TRBV19,-,TGTGCCAGTAGTATGCCAGGGCTTGAGACCCAGTACTTC,CASSMPGLETQYF
TRBD1,TRBJ1-1,TRBV6-5,-,TGTGCCAGCGGCAGACAGGGGGCGCGGGGCACTGAAGCTTTCTTT,CASGRQGARGTEAFF
TRBD1,TRBJ2-2,TRBV6-5,-,TGTGCCAGCACCCTGGGGACAGGGGACACCGGGGAGCTGTTTTTT,CASTLGTGDTGELFF
-,TRBJ1-2,TRBV4-2,-,TGTGCCAGCAGCCGGGACATGGGAGGCTACACCTTC,CASSRDMGGYTF
-,TRBJ2-1,TRBV24-1,once,TGTGCCACCAGTGCCCCCACGGCTGGACACGGTGAGCAGTTCTTC,CATSAPTAGHGEQFF
TRBD2,TRBJ2-3,TRBV30,-,TGTGCCTGGAGTAGAGCGGGAGGTTGGGGTACGCAGTATTTT,CAWSRAGGWGTQYF
-,TRBJ2-5,TRBV6-2/TRBV6-3,-,TGTGCCAGCAGTACTCGGGGTAACGGTATAGAGACCCAGTACTTC,CASSTRGNGIETQYF
-,TRBJ2-1,TRBV29-1,-,TGCAGCGTTGTTATCTGGTGGCCCTACAATGAGCAGTTCTTC,CSVVIWWPYNEQFF
-,TRBJ1-3,TRBV5-1,-,TGCGCCAGCAGCTTGGGGCAGGCTAACACCATATATTTT,CASSLGQANTIYF
-,TRBJ1-5,TRBV19,-,TGTGCCAGTAGTATAGAAGGGGTCCCCAGCAATCAGCCCCAGCATTTT,CASSIEGVPSNQPQHF
TRBD2,TRBJ2-1,TRBV9,few,TGTGCCAGCAGCGTAGGCGCGGGAGGGGGTAATGAGCAGTTCTTC,CASSVGAGGGNEQFF
TRBD1,TRBJ1-5,TRBV10-1,few,TGCGCCAGCAGTGACGGGACAGTCCATCAGCCCCAGCATTTT,CASSDGTVHQPQHF
-,TRBJ1-3,TRBV19,-,TGTGCCAGTAGTATTTGGGACACTGGAAACACCATATATTTT,CASSIWDTGNTIYF
-,TRBJ1-5,TRBV5-1,few,TGCGCCAGCAGCTTGGCCCCCGGGGGAGTACAGCCCCAGCATTTT,CASSLAPGGVQPQHF
-,TRBJ2-7,TRBV7-2,-,TGTGCCAGCAGCCCCTGGGAGGCGTATGAGCAGTACTTC,CASSPWEAYEQYF
-,TRBJ2-5,TRBV3-1/TRBV3-2,-,TGTGCCAGCAGCCAAGAGCGTTCAGAGACCCAGTACTTC,CASSQERSETQYF
-,TRBJ1-6,TRBV3-1/TRBV3-2,-,TGTGCCAGCAGCTCTAGCGGGTCACCCCTCCACTTT,CASSSSGSPLHF
TRBD1,TRBJ2-3,TRBV6-5,-,TGTGCCAGCAGGTCGGGACAGGGGCACACAGATACGCAGTATTTT,CASRSGQGHTDTQYF
-,TRBJ2-1,TRBV25-1,-,TGTGCCAGCCGGAGGGCCGGGACCTACAATGAGCAGTTCTTC,CASRRAGTYNEQFF
-,TRBJ1-1,TRBV19,-,TGTGCCAGTAGCAAACCCCCCATGGGGGCGAACACTGAAGCTTTCTTT,CASSKPPMGANTEAFF
TRBD2,TRBJ2-3,TRBV5-6,-,TGTGCCAGCAGCCCCGGCAGCGGGAGGCCAGATACGCAGTATTTT,CASSPGSGRPDTQYF
-,TRBJ1-5,TRBV29-1,-,TGCAGCGTTGCTGAGAATAGCAATCAGCCCCAGCATTTT,CSVAENSNQPQHF
TRBD2,TRBJ2-3,TRBV5-4,-,TGTGCCAGCAGCGGGCGGGCGGGCCTAGCGGGTCGCACAGATACGCAGTATTTT,CASSGRAGLAGRTDTQYF
TRBD1,TRBJ1-5,TRBV12-3/TRBV12-4,-,TGTGCCAGCAGTTACAGGGGACATCAGCCCCAGCATTTT,CASSYRGHQPQHF
TRBD1,TRBJ2-3,TRBV7-6,-,TGTGCCAGCAGCCCGAGGACAGGCCGCACAGATACGCAGTATTTT,CASSPRTGRTDTQYF
-,TRBJ1-6,TRBV7-3,once,TGTGCCAGCAGTGAACAGCCTAATTCACCCCTCCACTTT,CASSEQPNSPLHF
TRBD1,TRBJ1-6,TRBV7-9,-,TGTGCCAGCAGCCGGGACAGAACCACTTCACCCCTCCACTTT,CASSRDRTTSPLHF
-,TRBJ2-1,TRBV6-4,-,TGTGCCAGCAGTGGGAGATACAATGAGCAGTTCTTC,CASSGRYNEQFF
TRBD1,TRBJ1-1,TRBV29-1,few,TGCAGCGTTGGGACAGGCCTTATGAACACTGAAGCTTTCTTT,CSVGTGLMNTEAFF
TRBD1,TRBJ2-1,TRBV9,once,TGTGCCAGCAGCGTAGTAGGGGGACAGGGCTACAATGAGCAGTTCTTC,CASSVVGGQGYNEQFF
-,TRBJ2-1,TRBV11-2,-,TGTGCCAGCAGCCCTGGTCACAGCTCCTACAATGAGCAGTTCTTC,CASSPGHSSYNEQFF
TRBD1,TRBJ1-5,TRBV10-3,-,TGTGCCATCAGTGAGTCACAGGGGTTTGGGTCGGATCAGCCCCAGCATTTT,CAISESQGFGSDQPQHF
TRBD1,TRBJ1-5,TRBV7-3,-,TGTGCCAGCAGCTCGCGACAGGGCGAGGCCCAGCATTTT,CASSSRQGEAQHF
TRBD2,TRBJ2-1,TRBV24-1,-,TGTGCCACCAGTGATTTAACTAGCGGGAGCGATAATGAGCAGTTCTTC,CATSDLTSGSDNEQFF
-,TRBJ2-1,TRBV1,-,TGCACCAGCAGCCCCTTACTAGCGGAGTTCTACAATGAGCAGTTCTTC,CTSSPLLAEFYNEQFF
-,TRBJ1-4,TRBV4-3,-,TGCGCCAGCAGCCAGGGGACACCAGCAACTAATGAAAAACTGTTTTTT,CASSQGTPATNEKLFF
TRBD1,TRBJ2-2,TRBV5-4,-,TGTGCCAGCACCCAGGGGGTGAACACCGGGGAGCTGTTTTTT,CASTQGVNTGELFF
TRBD2,TRBJ2-3,TRBV11-2,-,TGTGCCAGCTTACTCCTAGCGGGAGGTACAGATACGCAGTATTTT,CASLLLAGGTDTQYF
-,TRBJ2-1,TRBV7-2,-,TGTGCCAGCAGCCTTAGATCTAGCTTAGGTGAGCAGTTCTTC,CASSLRSSLGEQFF